In its sample, the clone carrying this T cell receptor beta chain was seen many times. Its specificity is unknown. Generation of bulk TCR libraries relied on previously described methods and listed TCR primers. TCRdb used MiXCR to reprocess the PCR reads, holding one entry per CDR3 protein. The repertoire holds approximately 630,000 distinct CDR3 sequences, with roughly 27% as singletons. The data belong to a study of molecular identifiers for immune sequencing clone quantification. The CD8+CD4-CCR7+CD45RA+ phenotype defined the sorted naive CD8 T cells. CDR3 length equals 14 residues. The germline CDR1 and CDR2 sequences are MDHEN and SYDVKM. The V and J ends lost 5 bases and 6 bases, in that order; junction bases with no gene match: 7. General study points: Whereas clones above 20 RNA copies held under 1% of naive-cell molecules, they held over 98% of effector molecules.

Source material: naive CD8+ T cells from blood, with Jurkat cell RNA spiked in. The subset here: FACS-sorted CD8+CD4-CCR7+CD45RA+ naive T cells. The V and J genes are TRBV28 and TRBJ1-2; 9 nucleotides align to TRBD1. This TCR was recovered from a human donor in good health. Some libraries in this study had Jurkat cell RNA spiked in. The CDR3 DNA follows: TGTGCCAGCAGTCTCATTGGGACAGGGCATGGCTACACCTTC. Residues: CASSLIGTGHGYTF.